The rows below give T cell receptor beta chains drawn from one sample of a study of T cells after posttransplantation cyclophosphamide. Assay: immunoSEQ multiplex PCR; the TCRdb copy retains only in-frame clones and omits some. The sample holds about 7,700 clones, and no clone turns up only once. The material sequenced was PBMCs, taken 94 days after allogeneic stem cell transplant with posttransplant cyclophosphamide. Receptors originate from a female patient in her 60s who received an allogeneic stem cell transplant from an unrelated donor, was CMV-positive, and had acute GVHD only. A share of the T cells may be of graft donor origin. The CDR3 runs from the conserved cysteine through the conserved F or W. A D gene is named only where the DNA matches it firmly. Rows give clone size only sometimes, using once, few, many, or a class for an expanded clone.

cdr3_aa cdr3_nt j_call cdr3_length v_call clone_size d_call
CASSARTGTTDTQYF TGTGCCAGCAGCGCGCGGACAGGGACCACAGATACGCAGTATTTT TRBJ2-3 15 TRBV6-1 few TRBD1
CASSQDVRSTYEQYF TGTGCCAGCAGCCAAGACGTAAGATCGACATACGAGCAGTACTTC TRBJ2-7 15 TRBV14 many NA
CASSPYLNRAGELFF TGTGCCAGCAGTCCCTACCTGAACAGGGCCGGGGAGCTGTTTTTT TRBJ2-2 15 TRBV6-6 many NA
CASTELRETQYF TGTGCCAGCACAGAATTAAGGGAGACCCAGTACTTC TRBJ2-5 12 TRBV2 many NA
CASSLGVAGGYNQPQHF TGTGCCAGCAGTTTAGGAGTAGCGGGGGGTTACAATCAGCCCCAGCATTTT TRBJ1-5 17 TRBV12-3/TRBV12-4 NA NA
CASSLSSNQPQHF TGTGCCAGCAGTTTAAGCAGCAATCAGCCCCAGCATTTT TRBJ1-5 13 TRBV12-3/TRBV12-4 many NA
CASSYEYKTGDYGYTF TGTGCCAGCAGTTACGAGTATAAAACAGGGGACTATGGCTACACCTTC TRBJ1-2 16 TRBV6-2/TRBV6-3 many TRBD1
CASSYTVAQETQYF TGTGCCAGCAGTTACACAGTCGCCCAAGAGACCCAGTACTTC TRBJ2-5 14 TRBV6-2/TRBV6-3 NA NA
CASRLGPGSGANVLTF TGTGCCAGTAGGCTGGGGCCTGGCTCTGGGGCCAACGTCCTGACTTTC TRBJ2-6 16 TRBV19 many NA
CASSQDLSSGLEQFF TGCGCCAGCAGCCAAGATCTGTCTAGCGGATTAGAGCAGTTCTTC TRBJ2-1 15 TRBV4-3 medium-sized TRBD2
CASSLRAQETQYF TGTGCCAGCAGTTTAAGGGCCCAAGAGACCCAGTACTTC TRBJ2-5 13 TRBV27 many NA
CASSYSQGAYEQYF TGTGCCAGCAGTTACTCGCAGGGCGCCTACGAGCAGTACTTC TRBJ2-7 14 TRBV6-2/TRBV6-3 many NA
CASSLQGSRGQETQYF TGTGCCAGCAGCTTACAGGGTTCGAGGGGGCAAGAGACCCAGTACTTC TRBJ2-5 16 TRBV11-3 few NA
CASSIIDRMAGDTGELFF TGTGCCAGTAGTATAATAGATCGGATGGCAGGGGACACCGGGGAGCTGTTTTTT TRBJ2-2 18 TRBV19 medium-sized NA
CASSLKGGRIEQYF TGTGCCAGCAGCTTGAAGGGGGGGCGGATCGAGCAGTACTTC TRBJ2-7 14 TRBV5-6 many NA
CASSGQGLTNEKLFF TGTGCCAGCAGCGGACAGGGCCTGACTAATGAAAAACTGTTTTTT TRBJ1-4 15 TRBV9 many TRBD1
CASSTTGAGELFF TGTGCCAGCAGTACTACAGGGGCCGGGGAGCTGTTTTTT TRBJ2-2 13 TRBV12-3/TRBV12-4 many TRBD1
CATSREGLAAPYNEQFF TGTGCCACCAGCAGAGAAGGACTAGCGGCCCCCTACAATGAGCAGTTCTTC TRBJ2-1 17 TRBV15 many TRBD2
CASSSGQRETQYF TGTGCCAGCAGCTCGGGACAGCGGGAGACCCAGTACTTC TRBJ2-5 13 TRBV9 few TRBD1
CATSREGRGTGELFF TGTGCCACCAGCAGAGAGGGTCGCGGCACCGGGGAGCTGTTTTTT TRBJ2-2 15 TRBV15 many NA